Following are 20 T cell receptor beta chains from one sample sequenced in a study of T cells in Graves' hyperthyroidism and ophthalmopathy. RNA transcripts were the template for amplifying TCR beta CDR3 regions. In the first-round RT-PCR of the TCR CDR3, the HTBI primer set was used. TCRdb processed the multiplex PCR reads anew with MiXCR; each CDR3 protein has one entry. The table shows 550,000 to 650,000 distinct CDR3 sequences, with over 11% occurring only once. What was sequenced was blood. These receptor sequences come from a woman younger than 45 with Graves' hyperthyroidism that later progressed to Graves' ophthalmopathy.

In this sample, this clonotype turned up many times. The rearrangement joins TRBV7-6 to TRBJ2-3; D gene uncertain. The CDR3 totals 14 residues. Trimming removed 6 bases at V and 1 base at J, with 11 bases between. Germline values: CDR1 SGHVS, CDR2 FNYEAQ. The CDR3 here is CASSRGQGTDTQYF. DNA for the CDR3: TGTGCCAGCAGTCGTGGCCAGGGCACAGATACGCAGTATTTT.

This clonotype showed up just a few times. This rearrangement joins TRBV24-1 to TRBJ2-5, with 12 bases matching TRBD2. Germline values: CDR1 KGHDR, CDR2 SFDVKD. The CDR3 runs 17 residues. J was trimmed by 1 base and V by 3 bases; bases with no gene match: 5. CDR3 DNA sequence: TGTGCCACCAGTGATATCGGGACTAGCGGGCGCCAAGAGACCCAGTACTTC. This translates into CATSDIGTSGRQETQYF.

This sequence joins TRBV4-1 and TRBJ2-7; TRBD2 might be the D (6 bases). CDR3 size: 14 residues. Between the trimmed V and J ends, which lost 6 bases and 2 bases, there was a span of 14 bases. CDR1 is MGHRA and CDR2 is YSYEKL in the germline V gene. The CDR3 loop is CASRFSAGPYEQYF. CDR3 bases: TGCGCCAGCAGATTTTCAGCGGGTCCCTACGAGCAGTACTTC.

This clonotype appeared many times. The chain recombines TRBV6-1 with TRBJ2-7; 11 bases match TRBD2. The CDR3 sequence is 13 residues long. CDR1 and CDR2 from the germline V gene are MNHNS and SASEGT. Trimming cost V 6 bases and J 3 bases; bases outside gene matches: 1. CDR3 in DNA: TGTGCCAGCAGGGGACTAGCGGTCTACGAGCAGTACTTC. Protein sequence: CASRGLAVYEQYF.

CDR3 protein: CASTPWGTDTQYF. CDR3 sequence (DNA): TGTGCCAGCACCCCTTGGGGTACAGATACGCAGTATTTT. This chain connects TRBV6-5 to TRBJ2-3; no clear D gene. The V end lost 7 bases, the J end lost 3 bases, and 11 bases lay between the germline ends. The CDR3 covers 13 residues. The germline V gene has CDR1 MNHEY and CDR2 SVGAGI.

This clonotype was counted many times. This sequence joins TRBV15 and TRBJ1-2, with D possibly matching TRBD1 (5 bases). V was trimmed by 0 bases and J by 4 bases, leaving 18 bases between them. Germline V gives CDR1 LNHNV, CDR2 YYDKDF (reference sequence). The CDR3 length is 17 residues. This CDR3 reads CATSRDRGSRAFYGYTF. The DNA for the CDR3 is TGTGCCACCAGCAGAGATCGGGGCAGCCGAGCCTTCTATGGCTACACCTTC.

The table lists this clonotype with many counts. The chain is built from TRBV5-6 and TRBJ1-2; D call uncertain. Germline CDR1 is SGHDT and CDR2 is YYEEEE. The CDR3 consists of 12 residues. V was clipped by 0 bases and J by 8 bases, with 8 bases between them. The CDR3 DNA sequence: TGTGCCAGCAGCTTGGCGCCAGTCGGCTACACCTTC. Residues: CASSLAPVGYTF. Combining the CDR3 with reference TRBV5-6 and TRBJ1-2 gives the whole variable domain DAGVTQSPTHLIKTRGQQVTLRCSPKSGHDTVSWYQQALGQGPQFIFQYYEEEERQRGNFPDRFSGHQFPNYSSELNVNALLLGDSALYLCASSLAPVGYTFGSGTRLTVV.

In its sample, this clonotype was seen many times. The CDR3: CASSPNSGLTRNEQFF. In DNA, the CDR3 is TGTGCCAGCTCACCAAATAGCGGGCTCACCAGGAATGAGCAGTTCTTC. The chain combines TRBV18 with TRBJ2-1, with TRBD2 identical over 7 bases. Germline trimming cut 2 bases from V and 7 bases from J; bases unmatched to any gene: 11. The CDR3 sequence is 16 residues long. Germline-derived CDR1 and CDR2 are KGHSH and LQKENI.

Regarding this clonotype: This may come from a read error, since a much larger clone is one base off. V is TRBV11-2 and J is TRBJ2-1; no definite D call. CDR1 and CDR2 from the germline V gene are SGHAT and FQNNGV. V lost 3 bases, J lost 8 bases, and 8 bases lay in between. There are 12 residues in the CDR3. This CDR3 reads CASSFLSDEQFF. In DNA, the CDR3 is TGTGCCAGCAGCTTTTTATCGGATGAGCAGTTCTTC.

Ten or more counts support this clonotype. The chain combines TRBV7-8 with TRBJ2-5, with 7 positions matching TRBD2. The CDR3 is made up of 16 amino acids. CDR1 and CDR2 (germline): SGHVS, FQNEAQ. With 2 bases clipped from V and 4 bases from J, the junction kept 10 bases outside the gene matches. The CDR3 protein is CASSLRSAGNGETQYF. The CDR3 region has the DNA TGTGCCAGCAGCTTAAGGTCAGCGGGAAACGGAGAGACCCAGTACTTC.

This clonotype was detected many times. This chain links TRBV30 with TRBJ2-6; no clear D gene. This CDR3 is built from 17 residues. Trimming stripped 4 bases from V and 0 bases from J, with 16 bases between. Germline CDR1 and CDR2: GTSNPN and SVGIG (reference sequence). CDR3 DNA sequence: TGTGCCTGGATAGAGGCCCGAAGCCTCTCTGGGGCCAACGTCCTGACTTTC. It encodes CAWIEARSLSGANVLTF.

The rearrangement uses TRBV2 and TRBJ2-1, with 11 positions matching TRBD2. Germline trimming cut 5 bases from V and 4 bases from J; bases unmatched to any gene: 7. Germline V gives CDR1 SNHLY, CDR2 FYNNEI. This CDR3 contains 16 residues. The CDR3 DNA follows: TGTGCCAGCAGTCCTCATCTAGCGGGAGGATACAATGAGCAGTTCTTC. It encodes CASSPHLAGGYNEQFF.

This clonotype was observed many times. The chain employs TRBV12-3 or TRBV12-4 and TRBJ2-2, with D possibly being TRBD1 or TRBD2 (5 bases each). V was cut by 5 bases and J by 3 bases, with 16 bases left in between. CDR3 size: 16 residues. The CDR3 protein is CASSHSRGFDTGELFF. In nucleotides, the CDR3 is TGTGCCAGCAGTCATTCGAGGGGCTTTGACACCGGGGAGCTGTTTTTT.

This clonotype was observed at least ten times. The rearrangement links TRBV25-1 to TRBJ1-1, with TRBD1 identical over 8 bases. Germline CDR1 reads MGHDK; CDR2 reads SYGVNS. Trimming at V came to 11 bases and at J to 4 bases, leaving 12 bases not matched to a gene. This CDR3 is built from 14 residues. In DNA form, the CDR3 reads TGTGCCTCTCAAAGTGGAACAGGGGGCACTGAAGCTTTCTTT. The encoded protein is CASQSGTGGTEAFF.

In its sample, this clonotype was seen many times. V usage is TRBV20-1 and J usage is TRBJ1-1, with D possibly being TRBD1 (6 bases). The V gene's germline CDR1 is DFQATT and CDR2 SNEGSKA (reference sequence). The CDR3 runs 17 residues. V gave up 0 bases and J gave up 6 bases, with 23 bases separating them. The CDR3 loop is CSARDGGGTTYPSEAFF. CDR3 nucleotides: TGCAGTGCTAGAGATGGAGGGGGGACAACCTACCCCTCTGAAGCTTTCTTT.

This clonotype was seen at least ten times. The V gene is TRBV18, the J gene TRBJ2-1, with 7 nucleotides matching TRBD2. V gave up 1 base and J gave up 7 bases; unmatched junction bases: 13. This CDR3 contains 17 residues. Germline V gives CDR1 KGHSH, CDR2 LQKENI. CDR3 sequence reads: CASSPREGTHPPNEQFF. CDR3 bases: TGTGCCAGCTCACCACGGGAGGGGACCCATCCTCCGAATGAGCAGTTCTTC.

This clonotype has more than one count but fewer than ten. The gene calls are TRBV29-1 and TRBJ2-1; D gene unclear. Trimming stripped 7 bases from V and 6 bases from J, with 25 bases between. CDR1 SQVTM and CDR2 ANQGSEA come from the germline V gene. CDR3 length: 16 amino acids. The CDR3 sequence is CSATPLGQPELNEQFF. The DNA of the CDR3 is TGCAGCGCAACTCCATTAGGGCAGCCAGAGCTCAATGAGCAGTTCTTC.

V usage is TRBV5-1 and J usage is TRBJ2-3, with D tentatively TRBD1 (5 bases). Trimming shortened V by 1 base and J by 6 bases, and 12 bases separated the two germline ends. The germline CDR1 and CDR2 sequences are SGHRS and YFSETQ. The CDR3 spans 14 residues. CDR3 bases: TGCGCCAGCAGCTTGAATAAGGGGTGGGATACGCAGTATTTT. Translating it yields CASSLNKGWDTQYF.

This clonotype was detected ten times or more. The chain is built from TRBV28 and TRBJ2-7; 9 bases agree with TRBD1. Trimming took 6 bases from V and 6 from J; bases not matched to a gene: 12. The CDR3 length is 15 residues. Germline loops: CDR1 MDHEN, CDR2 SYDVKM. The DNA for the CDR3 is TGTGCCAGCAGATTTCCGACAGGGGGAAGGGGCGAGCAGTACTTC. This codes for CASRFPTGGRGEQYF.

About this clonotype: The junction shows a germline mismatch at one end, possibly a read error. This chain connects TRBV7-9 to TRBJ2-7; a weak D match, TRBD1 (6 bases). This CDR3 region has 13 residues. Germline CDR1 reads SEHNR; CDR2 reads FQNEAQ (reference sequence). CDR3 residues: CASSPQGNYDQYF. CDR3 DNA sequence: TGTGCCAGCAGCCCTCAGGGGAACTACGATCAGTACTTC.